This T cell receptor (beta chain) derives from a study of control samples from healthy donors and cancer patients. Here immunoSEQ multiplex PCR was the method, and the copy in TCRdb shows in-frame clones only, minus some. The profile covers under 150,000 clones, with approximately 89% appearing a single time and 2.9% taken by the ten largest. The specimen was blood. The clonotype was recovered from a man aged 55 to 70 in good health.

CDR3 sequence reads: CASSVPGGGNSPLHF. The DNA of the CDR3 is TGTGCCAGCAGTGTCCCAGGGGGCGGTAATTCACCCCTCCACTTT. The V call is TRBV25-1, the J call TRBJ1-6; 8 positions agree with TRBD1. The CDR3 length is 15 residues. The germline gives CDR1 MGHDK, CDR2 SYGVNS. The V gene end was trimmed by 4 bases and the J gene end by 6 bases; junction bases not matched to a gene: 5.